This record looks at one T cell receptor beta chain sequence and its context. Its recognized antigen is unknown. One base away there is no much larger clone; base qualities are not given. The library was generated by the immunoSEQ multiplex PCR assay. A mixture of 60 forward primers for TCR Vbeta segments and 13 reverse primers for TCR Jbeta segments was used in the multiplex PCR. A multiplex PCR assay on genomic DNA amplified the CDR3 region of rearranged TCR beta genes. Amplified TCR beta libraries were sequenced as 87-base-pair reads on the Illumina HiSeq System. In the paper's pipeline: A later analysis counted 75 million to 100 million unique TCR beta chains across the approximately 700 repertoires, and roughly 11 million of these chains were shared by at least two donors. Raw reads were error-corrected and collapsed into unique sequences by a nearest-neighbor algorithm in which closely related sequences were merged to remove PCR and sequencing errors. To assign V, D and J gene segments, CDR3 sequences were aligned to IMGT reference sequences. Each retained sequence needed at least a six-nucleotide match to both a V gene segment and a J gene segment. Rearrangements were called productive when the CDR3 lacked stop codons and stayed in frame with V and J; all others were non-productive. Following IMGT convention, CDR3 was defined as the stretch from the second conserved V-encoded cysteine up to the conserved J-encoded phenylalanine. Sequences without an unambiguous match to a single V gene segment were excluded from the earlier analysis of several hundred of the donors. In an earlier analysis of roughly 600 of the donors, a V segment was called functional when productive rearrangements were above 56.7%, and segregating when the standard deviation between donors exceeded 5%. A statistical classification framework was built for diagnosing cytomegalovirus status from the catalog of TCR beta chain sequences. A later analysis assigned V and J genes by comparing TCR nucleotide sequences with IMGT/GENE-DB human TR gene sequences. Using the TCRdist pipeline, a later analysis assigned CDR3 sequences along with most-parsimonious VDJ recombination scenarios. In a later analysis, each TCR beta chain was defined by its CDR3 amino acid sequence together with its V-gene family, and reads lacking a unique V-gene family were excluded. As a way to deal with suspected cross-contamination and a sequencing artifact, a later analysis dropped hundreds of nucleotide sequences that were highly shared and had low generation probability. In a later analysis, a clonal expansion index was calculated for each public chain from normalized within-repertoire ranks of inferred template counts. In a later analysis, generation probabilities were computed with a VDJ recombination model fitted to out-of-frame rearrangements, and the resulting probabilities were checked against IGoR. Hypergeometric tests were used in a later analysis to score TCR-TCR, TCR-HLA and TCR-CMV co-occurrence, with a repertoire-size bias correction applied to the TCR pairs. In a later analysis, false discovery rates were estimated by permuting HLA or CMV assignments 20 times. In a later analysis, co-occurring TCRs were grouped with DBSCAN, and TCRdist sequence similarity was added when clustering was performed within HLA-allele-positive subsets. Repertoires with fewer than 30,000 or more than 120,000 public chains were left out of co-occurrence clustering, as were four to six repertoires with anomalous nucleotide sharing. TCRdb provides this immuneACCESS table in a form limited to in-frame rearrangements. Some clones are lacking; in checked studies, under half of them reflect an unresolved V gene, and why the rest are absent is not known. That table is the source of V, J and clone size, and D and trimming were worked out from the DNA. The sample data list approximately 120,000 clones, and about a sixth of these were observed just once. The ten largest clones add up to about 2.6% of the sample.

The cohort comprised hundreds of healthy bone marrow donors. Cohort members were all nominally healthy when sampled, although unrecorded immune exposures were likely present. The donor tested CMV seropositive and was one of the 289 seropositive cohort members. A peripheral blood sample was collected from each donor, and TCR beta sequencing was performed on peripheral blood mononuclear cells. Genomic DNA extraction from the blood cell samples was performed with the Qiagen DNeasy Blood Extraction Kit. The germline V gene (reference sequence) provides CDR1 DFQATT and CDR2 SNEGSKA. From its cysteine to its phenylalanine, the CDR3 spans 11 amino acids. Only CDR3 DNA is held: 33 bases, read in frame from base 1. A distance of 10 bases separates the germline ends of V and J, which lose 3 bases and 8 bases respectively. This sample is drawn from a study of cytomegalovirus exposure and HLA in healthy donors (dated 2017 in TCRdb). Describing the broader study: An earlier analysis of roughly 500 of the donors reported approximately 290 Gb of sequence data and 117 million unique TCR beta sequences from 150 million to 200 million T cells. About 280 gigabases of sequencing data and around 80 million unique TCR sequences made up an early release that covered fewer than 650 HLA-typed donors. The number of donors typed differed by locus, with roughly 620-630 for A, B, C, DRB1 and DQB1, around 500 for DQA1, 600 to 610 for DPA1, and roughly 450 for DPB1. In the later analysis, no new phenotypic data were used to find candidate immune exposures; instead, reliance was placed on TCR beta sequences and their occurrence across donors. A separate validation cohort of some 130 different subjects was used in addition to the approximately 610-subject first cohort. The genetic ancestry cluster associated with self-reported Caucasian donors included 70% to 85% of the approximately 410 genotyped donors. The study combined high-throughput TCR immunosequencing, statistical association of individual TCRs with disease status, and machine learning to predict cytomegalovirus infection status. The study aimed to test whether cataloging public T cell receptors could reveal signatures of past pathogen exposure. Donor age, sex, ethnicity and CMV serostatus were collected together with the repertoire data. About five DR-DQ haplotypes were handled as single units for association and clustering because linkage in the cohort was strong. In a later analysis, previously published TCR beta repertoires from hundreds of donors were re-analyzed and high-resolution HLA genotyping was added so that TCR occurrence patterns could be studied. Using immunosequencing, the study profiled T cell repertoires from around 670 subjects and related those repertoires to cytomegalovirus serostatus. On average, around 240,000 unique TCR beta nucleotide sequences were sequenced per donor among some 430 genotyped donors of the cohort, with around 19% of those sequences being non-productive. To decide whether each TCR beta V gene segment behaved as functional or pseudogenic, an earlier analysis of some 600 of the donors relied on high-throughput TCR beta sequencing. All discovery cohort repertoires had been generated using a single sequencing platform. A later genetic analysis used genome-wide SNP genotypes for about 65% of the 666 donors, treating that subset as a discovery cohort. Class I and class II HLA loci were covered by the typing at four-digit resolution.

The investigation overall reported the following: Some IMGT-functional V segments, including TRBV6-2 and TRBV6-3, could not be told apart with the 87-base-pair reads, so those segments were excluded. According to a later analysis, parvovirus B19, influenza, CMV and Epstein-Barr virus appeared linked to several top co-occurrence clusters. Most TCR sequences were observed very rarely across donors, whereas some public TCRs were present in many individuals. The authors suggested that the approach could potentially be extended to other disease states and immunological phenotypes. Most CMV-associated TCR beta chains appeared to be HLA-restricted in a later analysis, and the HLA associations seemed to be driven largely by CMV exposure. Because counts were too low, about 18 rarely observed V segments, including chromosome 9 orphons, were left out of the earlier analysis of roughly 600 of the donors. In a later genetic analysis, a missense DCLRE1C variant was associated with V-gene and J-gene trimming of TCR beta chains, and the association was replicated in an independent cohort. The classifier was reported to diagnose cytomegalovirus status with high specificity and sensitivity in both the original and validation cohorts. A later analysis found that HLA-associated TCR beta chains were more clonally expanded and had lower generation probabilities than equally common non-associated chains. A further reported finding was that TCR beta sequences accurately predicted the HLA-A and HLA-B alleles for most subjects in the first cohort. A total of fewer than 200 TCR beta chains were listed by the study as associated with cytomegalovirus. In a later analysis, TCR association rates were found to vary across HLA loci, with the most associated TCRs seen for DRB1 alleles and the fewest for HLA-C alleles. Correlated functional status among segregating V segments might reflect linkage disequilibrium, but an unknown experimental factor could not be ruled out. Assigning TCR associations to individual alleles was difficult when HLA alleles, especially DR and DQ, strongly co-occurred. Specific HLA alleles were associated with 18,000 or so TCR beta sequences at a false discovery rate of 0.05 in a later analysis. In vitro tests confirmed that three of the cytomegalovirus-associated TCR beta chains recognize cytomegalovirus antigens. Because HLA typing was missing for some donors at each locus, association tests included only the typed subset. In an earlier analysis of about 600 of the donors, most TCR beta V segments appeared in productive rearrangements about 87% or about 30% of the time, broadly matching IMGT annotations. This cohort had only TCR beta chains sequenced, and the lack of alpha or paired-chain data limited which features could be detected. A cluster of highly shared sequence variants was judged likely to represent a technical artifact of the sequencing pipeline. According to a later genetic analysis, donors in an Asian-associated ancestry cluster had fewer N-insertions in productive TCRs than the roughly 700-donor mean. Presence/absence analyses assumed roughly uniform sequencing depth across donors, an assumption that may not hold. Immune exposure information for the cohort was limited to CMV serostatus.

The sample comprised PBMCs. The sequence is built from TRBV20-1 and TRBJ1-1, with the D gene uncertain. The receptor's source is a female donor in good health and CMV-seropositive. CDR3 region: CSASWQYEAFF. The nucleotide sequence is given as TGCAGTGCTAGCTGGCAGTACGAAGCTTTCTTT.